This T cell receptor (beta chain) was captured by sequencing in a study of blood T cell repertoires in COVID-19. For the study at large: COVID-19 samples, acute and convalescent, were from the United States, Italy and Spain. T cells, B-cell-depleted T cells, or PBMCs provided the cDNA or gDNA that served as material.

Sequenced by immunoSEQ multiplex PCR; TCRdb stores in-frame clones only, minus some. The table has 200,000 to 300,000 clones, almost 85% seen once; the top ten hold less than 4.5%. The trim removed 5 bases at V and 6 bases at J, leaving 8 bases unmatched. Germline CDR1 reads LNHNV; CDR2 reads YYDKDF (reference sequence). This CDR3 comprises 14 residues. The V and J genes are TRBV15 and TRBJ2-7; 9 nucleotides align to TRBD1. Sequencing input: peripheral blood. The clonotype was recovered from a man over 45 with acute or convalescent COVID-19. The CDR3 spells CATSGGQGTIEQYF. Here the CDR3 DNA reads TGTGCCACCAGCGGAGGACAGGGGACGATCGAGCAGTACTTC.